The clone carrying this TCR beta chain was observed once. The target antigen is unknown. The record originates from a study of OX40 agonist ivuxolimab in advanced cancers. Study overall: Subjects had a mean age of roughly 60 years, with a range of roughly 23 to 79; just over 80% were male. Two patients with cutaneous melanoma and one with hepatocellular carcinoma, three in total, showed partial responses.

Generated by immunoSEQ multiplex PCR, the TCRdb table keeps only in-frame clones and is missing some. The table has 50,000 to 75,000 clones, 86% seen once. Regarding the study as a whole: The CD4+ and CD8+ T cells in the blood had expanded clonally by week 6 at 0.1 to 3.0 mg/kg.

V was cut by 0 bases and J by 1 base, with 9 bases left in between. The CDR3 has 15 amino acids. Looked up from germline, CDR1 is SGHRS and CDR2 is YFSETQ. Material: CD4+ or CD8+ T cells sorted from blood, obtained in a trial of the OX40 agonist ivuxolimab. The rearrangement joins TRBV5-1 to TRBJ2-3, with unresolved D. This sequence was found in an adult with an advanced solid tumor such as melanoma, head and neck, liver or kidney cancer. CDR3 bases: TGCGCCAGCAGCTTGGAACCCATCCGCACAGATACGCAGTATTTT. It is translated as CASSLEPIRTDTQYF. The entire variable domain, with the rest obtained from reference TRBV5-1 and TRBJ2-3, is as follows: KAGVTQTPRYLIKTRGQQVTLSCSPISGHRSVSWYQQTPGQGLQFLFEYFSETQRNKGNFPGRFSGRQFSNSRSEMNVSTLELGDSALYLCASSLEPIRTDTQYFGPGTRLTVL.